One and the same sample provided the 21 T cell receptor beta chains below, sequenced in a study of CXCR3-negative and CXCR3-positive naive CD8 T cells. TRB cDNA libraries were made by UMI-labeled 5' RACE. TCRdb re-called the 5' RACE reads, yielding one record per CDR3 amino acid sequence without DNA. Recorded here are 130,000 or so distinct CDR3 sequences; the top ten clones represent 0.45% to 0.55%. Sequences were obtained from naive CXCR3- CD8+ T cells from blood. The subset here: CD45RO-CCR7+CD27+CD95- naive CD8+ T cells lacking CXCR3 (TNR3-). The receptors stem from a human donor in good health. Some clones in this sample may be carry-over from other donors' samples.

The rearrangement joins TRBV29-1 to TRBJ2-3; with no DNA, the TCRdb D assignment of TRBD2 cannot be verified. Germline V gene data show CDR1 as SQVTM and CDR2 as ANQGSEA. The CDR3 loop spans 12 amino acids. This CDR3 reads CSVLGPPDTQYF.

This rearrangement joins TRBV19 to TRBJ1-5. CDR3 length: 13 residues. Germline assignment: CDR1 LNHDA and CDR2 SQIVND (reference sequence). The chain's CDR3 is CASSQGGDQPQHF.

The chain has TRBV12-3 or TRBV12-4 and TRBJ2-7. This CDR3 contains 12 residues. This CDR3 is CASRAGLYEQYF.

The chain has TRBV6-5 and TRBJ1-2. The CDR3 totals 14 residues. Germline CDR1 is MNHEY and CDR2 is SVGAGI. The chain's CDR3 is CASSYKGEWTGYTF.

The rearrangement joins TRBV12-3 or TRBV12-4 to TRBJ2-3; TCRdb names TRBD2, which stays unverified in the absence of DNA. The CDR3 is 16 residues long. The CDR3 reads CASSPRGTYGGDTQYF.

The chain employs TRBV25-1 and TRBJ2-1; TCRdb calls TRBD2, which cannot be checked without DNA. Germline CDR1 MGHDK, CDR2 SYGVNS. The CDR3 covers 19 residues. CDR3 loop: CASSESRLAGGPSYNEQFF. Drawing the rest from reference TRBV25-1 and TRBJ2-1, the complete variable domain is EADIYQTPRYLVIGTGKKITLECSQTMGHDKMYWYQQDPGMELHLIHYSYGVNSTEKGDLSSESTVSRIRTEHFPLTLESARPSHTSQYLCASSESRLAGGPSYNEQFFGPGTRLTVL.

The chain couples TRBV12-3 or TRBV12-4 to TRBJ2-7. The CDR3 is 13 residues long. CDR3 region: CASSDEKRYEQYF.

The V call is TRBV28, the J call TRBJ2-3; TCRdb lists TRBD2, though no DNA is available to test this call. This CDR3 spans 16 amino acids. The V gene's germline CDR1 is MDHEN and CDR2 SYDVKM. The CDR3 sequence is CASSLGTSGGGDTQYF.

This chain connects TRBV10-3 to TRBJ1-2. This CDR3 spans 15 amino acids. Germline V lookup: CDR1 ENHRY, CDR2 SYGVKD. The CDR3 sequence: CAISEAESHNYGYTF.

V usage is TRBV7-2 and J usage is TRBJ1-1; with no DNA, the TCRdb D assignment of TRBD1 cannot be verified. CDR1 SGHTA and CDR2 FQGNSA come from the germline V gene. CDR3 length: 13 residues. CDR3 amino acids: CASSQGVNGEAFF.

The chain combines TRBV24-1 with TRBJ1-2; lacking DNA, the TRBD1 call made by TCRdb goes unchecked. The germline CDR1 and CDR2 sequences are KGHDR and SFDVKD. This CDR3 is built from 13 residues. This CDR3 is CATSDLGQNGYTF.

This sequence joins TRBV7-9 and TRBJ1-2; TCRdb designates TRBD1, a call that cannot be tested without DNA. The germline V gene encodes CDR1 SEHNR and CDR2 FQNEAQ (reference sequence). The CDR3 has 17 amino acids. The CDR3 loop is CASSVSRDTFSNYGYTF.

The chain joins TRBV2 to TRBJ2-7; TCRdb designates TRBD2, a call that cannot be tested without DNA. The germline CDR1 and CDR2 sequences are SNHLY and FYNNEI. The CDR3 extends over 14 amino acids. The CDR3 loop is CASSDAASGYEQYF. The full variable domain, in which reference TRBV2 and TRBJ2-7 provide the parts outside the CDR3, is EPEVTQTPSHQVTQMGQEVILRCVPISNHLYFYWYRQILGQKVEFLVSFYNNEISEKSEIFDDQFSVERPDGSNFTLKIRSTKLEDSAMYFCASSDAASGYEQYFGPGTRLTVT.

The CDR3 region is CATTRDSSYEQYF. The V call is TRBV18, the J call TRBJ2-7; the TCRdb call, TRBD1, lacks DNA for checking. CDR1 and CDR2 from the germline V gene are KGHSH and LQKENI. The CDR3 totals 13 residues.

V and J are TRBV7-3 and TRBJ2-1; TCRdb proposes TRBD1, but this gene call is untestable without DNA. Germline loops: CDR1 SGHTA, CDR2 FQGTGA. This CDR3 is built from 15 residues. The CDR3 protein is CASSHGQGFYNEQFF.

The chain links TRBV5-1 to TRBJ2-7. Per the germline V gene, CDR1 is SGHRS and CDR2 is YFSETQ. This CDR3 comprises 13 residues. The CDR3 loop reads CASSLVTSYEQYF.

The rearrangement links TRBV9 to TRBJ2-3. There are 15 residues in the CDR3. CDR1 SGDLS and CDR2 YYNGEE come from the germline V gene. CDR3 in amino acids: CASSVGGLAADTQYF.

J is TRBJ2-7 and V is TRBV4-3; TCRdb returns TRBD1, unconfirmable since there is no DNA. Germline values: CDR1 LGHNA, CDR2 YSLEER. This CDR3 is built from 16 residues. The CDR3 here is CASSQDLRGQNYEQYF.

V gene TRBV3-1 combines with J gene TRBJ2-5; TCRdb indicates TRBD2, and absent DNA this call remains unverified. The CDR3 runs to 17 residues. The germline CDR1 and CDR2 sequences are LGHDT and YNNKEL (reference sequence). The chain's CDR3 is CASSQRPQAGDWETQYF.

The V gene is TRBV6-5, the J gene TRBJ2-1; no DNA is available, so the TRBD1 call from TCRdb remains unchecked. Germline-derived CDR1 and CDR2 are MNHEY and SVGAGI. This CDR3 region has 15 residues. This CDR3 reads CASSSSGTLYNEQFF.

J is TRBJ2-6 and V is TRBV12-3 or TRBV12-4; TCRdb reports TRBD1, a call that lacks DNA to check it against. The CDR3 runs to 15 residues. The CDR3 is CASSDSFSGANVLTF.